This T cell receptor beta chain originates from a study of T-cell memory formation after mild COVID-19. This clonotype was seen a few times. The CDR3 contains 15 residues. The J segment lost 4 bases and the V segment lost 3 bases, leaving 5 bases of the junction unmatched. CDR1 is SGHVS, CDR2 FQNEAQ, per germline. From the 5' RACE reads, TCRdb called clonotypes with MiXCR, one entry per CDR3 protein. The sample consists of some 270,000 distinct CDR3 sequences, less than 20% of them appearing once. The chain couples TRBV7-8 to TRBJ2-7, with 11 bases fitting TRBD2. The receptor was derived from an adult woman who had mild COVID-19 (a few samples of this study predate the infection). Cell type and time point are not known. Sequences were obtained from PBMCs or a T cell subset sorted from them (not recorded which). CDR3 loop: CASSLGGLAVYEQYF. As DNA, the CDR3 is TGTGCCAGCAGCTTGGGGGGACTAGCGGTTTACGAGCAGTACTTC.